These T cell receptor beta chains were read from a single sample in a study of blood T cell repertoires in COVID-19. Sequencing used immunoSEQ multiplex PCR; TCRdb keeps in-frame clones, though not all of them. The data contain fewer than 110,000 clones, almost 95% of them singletons. The sequenced sample was peripheral blood. These receptors all come from a man aged 50-60 years with active COVID-19. Each CDR3 is given with its conserved first and last residue. A D gene is named only where the DNA matches it firmly. Clone size is stated in some rows and not others, as once, few, many or a class when expanded.

d_gene	v_gene	j_gene	abundance	CDR3aa	CDR3nt
.	TRBV15	TRBJ2-7	.	CATSRDRGRFEQYF	TGTGCCACCAGCAGAGACAGGGGGAGGTTTGAGCAGTACTTC
.	TRBV21-1	TRBJ2-7	.	CASSNPSGIYEQYF	TGTGCCAGCAGCAACCCGAGCGGGATCTACGAGCAGTACTTC
.	TRBV5-1	TRBJ1-3	.	CASRVDRSSGNTIYF	TGCGCCAGCAGGGTTGACAGATCCTCTGGAAACACCATATATTTT
.	TRBV19	TRBJ1-5	.	CASSIGTDNRNQPQHF	TGTGCCAGTAGTATAGGGACAGATAATCGCAATCAGCCCCAGCATTTT
TRBD2	TRBV7-8	TRBJ2-7	.	CASSPRTRNSYEQYF	TGTGCCAGCAGCCCCCGGACTAGGAACTCCTACGAGCAGTACTTC
TRBD2	TRBV20-1	TRBJ2-1	.	CSASTGGPYEQFF	TGCAGTGCTAGTACGGGAGGGCCCTATGAGCAGTTCTTC
.	TRBV7-3	TRBJ2-3	.	CASSPGTSTDTQYF	TGTGCCAGCAGTCCCGGGACTAGCACAGATACGCAGTATTTT
.	TRBV2	TRBJ1-4	once	CASSEPRVTNEKLFF	TGTGCCAGCAGTGAACCGCGGGTGACTAATGAAAAACTGTTTTTT
TRBD2	TRBV9	TRBJ2-3	once	CASSVGVSGNFADTQYF	TGTGCCAGCAGCGTAGGGGTAAGCGGGAATTTCGCAGATACGCAGTATTTT
TRBD1	TRBV7-9	TRBJ2-6	.	CATRVQGDGGANVLTF	TGTGCCACCAGAGTACAGGGGGATGGTGGGGCCAACGTCCTGACTTTC
TRBD1	TRBV3-1/TRBV3-2	TRBJ2-3	.	CASSQERLDRRDTQYF	TGTGCCAGCAGCCAAGAACGCTTGGACAGGCGAGATACGCAGTATTTT
TRBD1	TRBV28	TRBJ1-2	.	CASSLSSGGPNYGYTF	TGTGCCAGCAGTTTGAGTTCAGGGGGACCTAACTATGGCTACACCTTC
.	TRBV3-1/TRBV3-2	TRBJ2-5	.	CASSPGEWETQYF	TGTGCCAGCAGCCCAGGGGAATGGGAGACCCAGTACTTC
.	TRBV10-2	TRBJ1-2	.	CASSELTDFYGYTF	TGCGCCAGCAGTGAATTGACGGACTTCTATGGCTACACCTTC
.	TRBV4-1	TRBJ2-1	once	CASSQDPSVSSEQFF	TGCGCCAGCAGCCAAGACCCGTCCGTTTCCAGTGAGCAGTTCTTC
TRBD1	TRBV30	TRBJ1-6	.	CALTPGTAYNSPLHF	TGTGCCCTTACCCCCGGGACAGCTTATAATTCACCCCTCCACTTT
TRBD2	TRBV29-1	TRBJ2-6	.	CSVSGTGANVLTF	TGCAGCGTTAGCGGGACTGGGGCCAACGTCCTGACTTTC
TRBD1	TRBV13	TRBJ1-6	.	CASSLTGQGGSPLHF	TGTGCCAGCAGCTTGACGGGACAGGGGGGTTCACCCCTCCACTTT
.	TRBV6-1	TRBJ1-4	.	CASSDRGGNEKLFF	TGTGCCAGCAGTGACAGGGGTGGTAATGAAAAACTGTTTTTT
.	TRBV6-5	TRBJ1-1	.	CASSYPGGEAFF	TGTGCCAGCAGTTACCCCGGCGGTGAAGCTTTCTTT
.	TRBV19	TRBJ1-5	.	CASSIIAEHQSNQPQHF	TGTGCCAGTAGCATCATTGCCGAACACCAAAGCAATCAGCCCCAGCATTTT
.	TRBV5-4	TRBJ2-7	.	CASSPDRFNYEQYF	TGTGCCAGCAGTCCGGACAGATTTAACTACGAGCAGTACTTC
.	TRBV24-1	TRBJ2-5	.	CATAGSEETQYF	TGTGCCACCGCCGGGTCGGAAGAGACCCAGTACTTC
TRBD1	TRBV6-1	TRBJ1-1	.	CASSEDRGAEAFF	TGTGCCAGCAGTGAAGACAGGGGCGCTGAAGCTTTCTTT
.	TRBV2	TRBJ2-5	.	CASSEEDSLSQETQYF	TGTGCCAGCAGTGAAGAGGACAGCCTATCTCAAGAGACCCAGTACTTC
.	TRBV28	TRBJ1-3	.	CASSLHQGRHSGNTIYF	TGTGCCAGCAGTTTACACCAGGGCCGACACTCTGGAAACACCATATATTTT
TRBD1	TRBV30	TRBJ2-2	.	CAWGTGGNTGELFF	TGTGCCTGGGGGACAGGGGGGAACACCGGGGAGCTGTTTTTT
.	TRBV11-2	TRBJ1-3	few	CASSLVPTGSGNTIYF	TGTGCCAGCAGCTTAGTCCCGACAGGCTCTGGAAACACCATATATTTT
.	TRBV19	TRBJ2-2	.	CASSNPPGTLNTGELFF	TGTGCCAGTAGTAACCCACCCGGGACACTGAACACCGGGGAGCTGTTTTTT
.	TRBV28	TRBJ1-5	.	CASSLSQGNQPQHF	TGTGCCAGCAGTTTGAGTCAGGGCAATCAGCCCCAGCATTTT
.	TRBV30	TRBJ1-2	.	CAWSVIRGPYGYTF	TGTGCCTGGAGTGTAATCAGGGGACCCTATGGCTACACCTTC
TRBD1	TRBV2	TRBJ1-1	.	CASAGGRVTEAFF	TGTGCCAGTGCAGGGGGCAGGGTAACTGAAGCTTTCTTT
.	TRBV12-3/TRBV12-4	TRBJ1-2	.	CASARVSSGYTF	TGTGCCAGTGCCAGGGTTTCGTCTGGCTACACCTTC
.	TRBV11-3	TRBJ1-1	medium-sized	CASSLGGPNTEAFF	TGTGCCAGCAGCTTAGGGGGCCCGAACACTGAAGCTTTCTTT
TRBD2	TRBV10-2	TRBJ2-1	.	CASSSSGGLYNEQFF	TGCGCCAGCAGCTCCAGCGGGGGGCTCTACAATGAGCAGTTCTTC
TRBD2	TRBV30	TRBJ2-3	.	CAWSPGGDTQYF	TGTGCCTGGAGTCCCGGGGGGGATACGCAGTATTTT
.	TRBV6-1	TRBJ1-4	.	CASSDGQLSATNEKLFF	TGTGCCAGCAGTGATGGGCAGCTGTCTGCAACTAATGAAAAACTGTTTTTT
.	TRBV5-1	TRBJ1-1	.	CASILGPTLNTEAFF	TGCGCCAGTATTTTGGGGCCTACGTTGAACACTGAAGCTTTCTTT
.	TRBV6-1	TRBJ1-1	.	CASSEQVTTEAFF	TGTGCCAGCAGTGAACAGGTGACCACTGAAGCTTTCTTT
TRBD2	TRBV6-6	TRBJ2-1	.	CASRGGSSYNEQFF	TGTGCCAGCAGGGGCGGGAGCTCCTACAATGAGCAGTTCTTC
.	TRBV28	TRBJ1-5	.	CASSLPTGGQGNQPQHF	TGTGCCAGCAGTTTACCTACGGGGGGTCAGGGCAATCAGCCCCAGCATTTT
.	TRBV30	TRBJ2-3	.	CAWSVGADTQYF	TGTGCCTGGAGTGTAGGGGCAGATACGCAGTATTTT
TRBD1	TRBV9	TRBJ2-1	.	CASSVGGGTGLANEQFF	TGTGCCAGCAGCGTAGGAGGGGGGACAGGACTTGCCAATGAGCAGTTCTTC
.	TRBV13	TRBJ2-3	.	CASSSTTGRGTDTQYF	TGTGCCAGCAGCTCCACTACGGGAAGAGGGACAGATACGCAGTATTTT